This entry lists 18 T cell receptor beta chains sequenced from one sample in a study of blood T cells in healthy people across ages. It was with a sample-barcoded 5' primer and a J-beta primer mix that a second PCR of about 6 to 12 cycles was run. TCRdb re-derived calls from the 5' RACE reads in MiXCR, one entry per CDR3 protein. In the table there are 800,000 to 1,000,000 distinct CDR3 sequences, roughly 43% of which are singletons. Sample: blood. These receptors were taken from a young man in good health.

This clonotype was seen only a few times. The chain uses TRBV27 and TRBJ2-7; D gene unclear. The CDR3 runs to 15 residues. V gave up 4 bases and J gave up 3 bases, with 16 bases separating them. The V gene's germline CDR1 is MNHEY and CDR2 SMNVEV (reference sequence). The CDR3: CASSSPPMGIYEQYF. The CDR3 region has the DNA TGTGCCAGCAGTTCGCCCCCGATGGGTATCTACGAGCAGTACTTC.

The chain uses TRBV20-1 and TRBJ1-2; TRBD1 aligns across 7 bases. The CDR3 totals 15 residues. J gave up 8 bases and V 4 bases, and 16 bases lay outside the gene matches. Germline CDR1 DFQATT, CDR2 SNEGSKA (reference sequence). The CDR3 protein is CSATRDSGIPDGYTF. The CDR3 DNA is TGCAGTGCTACCCGGGACAGTGGTATCCCCGACGGCTACACCTTC.

The V call is TRBV6-1, the J call TRBJ2-4; D might be TRBD1 (7 bases). Germline V lookup: CDR1 MNHNS, CDR2 SASEGT. The ends were cut back, 1 base at V and 6 bases at J, with 10 bases in the middle. The CDR3 runs to 14 residues. CDR3 nucleotide sequence: TGTGCCAGCAGTGAAGGGGGGGACAGAAACATTCAGTACTTC. Translating it yields CASSEGGDRNIQYF.

Details on this clonotype: One junction end disagrees with the germline gene, perhaps due to a read error. The V and J genes are TRBV28 and TRBJ2-1, with D perhaps matching TRBD2 (5 bases). CDR1 and CDR2 from the germline V gene are MDHEN and SYDVKM. The CDR3 runs to 14 residues. Here the CDR3 DNA reads TGTGCCAGCAGCTCTAGCTACTCTGGGAATGAGCGGTTCTTC. It yields the protein CASSSSYSGNERFF.

V is TRBV20-1 and J is TRBJ2-1; TRBD1 or TRBD2 may be the D gene (5 bases each). CDR1 is DFQATT, CDR2 SNEGSKA, per germline (reference sequence). This CDR3 contains 13 residues. With 6 bases removed from V and 6 bases from J, the gap between germline ends came to 15 bases. This CDR3 is CSAFGDASNEQFF. CDR3 DNA sequence: TGCAGTGCGTTTGGGGACGCCTCCAATGAGCAGTTCTTC.

The chain has TRBV6-1 and TRBJ2-3; TRBD1 aligns across 8 bases. This CDR3 has 16 amino acids. Germline CDR1 MNHNS, CDR2 SASEGT. J gave up 5 bases and V 5 bases, and 12 bases lay outside the gene matches. The CDR3 DNA sequence: TGTGCCAGCAGTCCAGGGGGCTATCGGATGATAGATACGCAGTATTTT. This encodes CASSPGGYRMIDTQYF.

This clonotype has a handful of counts. The rearrangement joins TRBV4-2 to TRBJ2-6; D possibly uses TRBD1 or TRBD2 (6 bases each). CDR3 length: 17 residues. The germline V gene encodes CDR1 LGHNA and CDR2 YNFKEQ. The V and J ends lost 2 bases and 2 bases respectively, with 13 bases between them. CDR3 region: CASSQSTGGPGANVLTF. The CDR3 nucleotides are TGTGCCAGCAGCCAATCGACTGGGGGGCCTGGGGCCAACGTCCTGACTTTC.

This sequence joins TRBV27 and TRBJ2-3; 15 bases are a match to TRBD2. CDR3 length: 16 residues. Losses at the gene ends were 6 bases for V and 3 bases for J; bases not matched to a gene: 4. Germline V CDR1 and CDR2: MNHEY, SMNVEV (reference sequence). The CDR3 loop is CASRGTSGGLTDTQYF. DNA for the CDR3: TGTGCCAGCAGGGGGACTAGCGGGGGGTTGACAGATACGCAGTATTTT.

Only one count was recorded for this clonotype. The rearrangement joins TRBV2 to TRBJ2-5, with 7 bases lining up with TRBD2. The germline V gene encodes CDR1 SNHLY and CDR2 FYNNEI. The CDR3 runs to 16 residues. J was trimmed by 2 bases and V by 5 bases; bases with no gene match: 11. The DNA for the CDR3 is TGTGCCAGCAGTCTCGGGGCTAGCGGACTACAAGAGACCCAGTACTTC. This translates into CASSLGASGLQETQYF.

This rearrangement joins TRBV5-5 to TRBJ2-1, with 8 bases fitting TRBD1. Germline V gene data show CDR1 as SGHKS and CDR2 as YYEKEE (reference sequence). The CDR3 is made up of 14 amino acids. The trim removed 4 bases at V and 9 bases at J, leaving 9 bases unmatched. The DNA for the CDR3 is TGTGCCAGCAGCGGGTGGACAGGGTATGGTGAGCAGTTCTTC. Its translation is CASSGWTGYGEQFF.

This sequence joins TRBV6-6 and TRBJ1-1; TRBD1 is a possible D gene (6 bases). Germline assignment: CDR1 MNHNY and CDR2 SVGAGI (reference sequence). V lost 7 bases and J 4 bases, leaving 19 bases between the germline ends. The CDR3 runs 15 residues. Here the CDR3 DNA reads TGTGCCAGCAACCCCAGACAGGCGCGGGCCACTGAAGCTTTCTTT. This gives the protein CASNPRQARATEAFF.

This clonotype came up a few times. A read error may be the cause here, since a much bigger clone is one base away. This chain connects TRBV27 to TRBJ2-1; possibly TRBD1 or TRBD2 for D (5 bases each). Trimming removed 5 bases from V and 0 bases from J, with 11 bases in between. Germline values: CDR1 MNHEY, CDR2 SMNVEV (reference sequence). The CDR3 length is 15 residues. DNA of the CDR3: TGTGCCAGCAGTGCGAGGGGTAGCTCCTACAATGAGCAGTTCTTC. Translated, it gives CASSARGSSYNEQFF.

The table lists this clonotype with a count of one. The chain carries TRBV4-1 and TRBJ1-5, with D unclear. Germline V lookup: CDR1 MGHRA, CDR2 YSYEKL. V was shortened by 10 bases and J by 5 bases, with 18 bases between the two germline ends. CDR3 length equals 14 residues. CDR3 bases: TGCGCCATCGCCCGCGGAGTCGGGGATCAGCCCCAGCATTTT. Translating it yields CAIARGVGDQPQHF.

On this clonotype itself: One end of the junction is discordant with germline, which a read error may explain. This chain uses TRBV7-2 with TRBJ2-3; 8 bases line up with TRBD2. CDR1 SGHTA and CDR2 FQGNSA come from the germline V gene. This CDR3 has 13 amino acids. In DNA form, the CDR3 reads TGTGCCAGCAGCTGGACTAGCAGAGATACGCAGTATTTT. Translating gives CASSWTSRDTQYF. Full variable domain (rest looked up from reference TRBV7-2 and TRBJ2-3): GAGVSQSPSNKVTEKGKDVELRCDPISGHTALYWYRQSLGQGLEFLIYFQGNSAPDKSGLPSDRFSAERTGGSVSTLTIQRTQQEDSAVYLCASSWTSRDTQYFGPGTRLTVL.

V is TRBV6-5 and J is TRBJ2-2; 9 bases line up with TRBD1. V lost 7 bases to trimming and J lost 1 base; unmatched junction nucleotides: 4. Germline V gene lookup returns CDR1 MNHEY and CDR2 SVGAGI. The CDR3 extends over 15 amino acids. As DNA, the CDR3 is TGTGCCAGCAACGGACAGGGGAAGAACACCGGGGAGCTGTTTTTT. This translates into CASNGQGKNTGELFF.

V usage is TRBV29-1 and J usage is TRBJ1-2; D perhaps matches TRBD1 (6 bases). The V gene lost 0 bases and the J gene lost 8 bases, with 16 bases spanning the gap. Looked up from germline, CDR1 is SQVTM and CDR2 is ANQGSEA. The CDR3 consists of 14 residues. The chain's CDR3 is CSVEEQGFVPGYTF. DNA for the CDR3: TGCAGCGTTGAAGAACAGGGCTTCGTACCAGGCTACACCTTC.

This clonotype came up many times. The rearrangement links TRBV28 to TRBJ1-2; D perhaps matches TRBD1 (6 bases). The CDR3 sequence is 13 residues long. V was cut by 5 bases and J by 4 bases, with 11 bases left in between. Germline V gives CDR1 MDHEN, CDR2 SYDVKM. The CDR3 region is CASSPGTPYGYTF. CDR3 DNA: TGTGCCAGCAGTCCCGGGACACCCTATGGCTACACCTTC.

The V gene is TRBV19, the J gene TRBJ1-5, with 7 bases that match TRBD1. The germline V gene has CDR1 LNHDA and CDR2 SQIVND (reference sequence). Trimming cost V 6 bases and J 4 bases; bases outside gene matches: 3. The CDR3 loop spans 13 amino acids. CDR3 in amino acids: CASSADRNQPQHF. DNA of the CDR3: TGTGCCAGTAGCGCGGACAGGAATCAGCCCCAGCATTTT.